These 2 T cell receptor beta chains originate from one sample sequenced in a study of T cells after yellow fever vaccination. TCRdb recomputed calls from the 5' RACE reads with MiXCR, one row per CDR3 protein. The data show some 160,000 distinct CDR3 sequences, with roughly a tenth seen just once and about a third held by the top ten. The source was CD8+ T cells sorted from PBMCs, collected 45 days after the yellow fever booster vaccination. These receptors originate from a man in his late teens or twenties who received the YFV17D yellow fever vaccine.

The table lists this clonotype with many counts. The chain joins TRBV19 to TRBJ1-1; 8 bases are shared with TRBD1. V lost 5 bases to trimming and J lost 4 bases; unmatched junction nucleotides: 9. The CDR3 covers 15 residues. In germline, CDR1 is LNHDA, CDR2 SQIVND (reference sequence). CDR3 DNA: TGTGCCAGTAGTGCGCCCAGGGGGCCGGCCACTGAAGCTTTCTTT. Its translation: CASSAPRGPATEAFF.

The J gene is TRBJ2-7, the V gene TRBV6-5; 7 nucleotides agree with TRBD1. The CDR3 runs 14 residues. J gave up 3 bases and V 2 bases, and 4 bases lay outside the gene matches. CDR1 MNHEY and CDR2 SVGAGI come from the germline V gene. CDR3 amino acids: CASSYMAGGYEQYF. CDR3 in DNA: TGTGCCAGCAGTTACATGGCAGGGGGCTACGAGCAGTACTTC.